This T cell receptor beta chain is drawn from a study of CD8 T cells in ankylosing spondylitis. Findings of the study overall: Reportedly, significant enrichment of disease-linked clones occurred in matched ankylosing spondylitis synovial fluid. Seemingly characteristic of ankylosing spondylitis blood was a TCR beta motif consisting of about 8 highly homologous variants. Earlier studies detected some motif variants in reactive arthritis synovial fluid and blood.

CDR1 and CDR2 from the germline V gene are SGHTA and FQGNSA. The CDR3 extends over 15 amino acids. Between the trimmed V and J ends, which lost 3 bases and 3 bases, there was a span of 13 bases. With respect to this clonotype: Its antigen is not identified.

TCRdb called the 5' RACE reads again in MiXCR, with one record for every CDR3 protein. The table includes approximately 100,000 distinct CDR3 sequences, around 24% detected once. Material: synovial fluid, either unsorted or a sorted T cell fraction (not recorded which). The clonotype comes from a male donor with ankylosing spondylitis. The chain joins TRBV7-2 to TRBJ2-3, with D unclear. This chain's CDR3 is CASSFISEWTDTQYF. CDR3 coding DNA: TGTGCCAGCAGCTTCATTTCTGAGTGGACAGATACGCAGTATTTT.